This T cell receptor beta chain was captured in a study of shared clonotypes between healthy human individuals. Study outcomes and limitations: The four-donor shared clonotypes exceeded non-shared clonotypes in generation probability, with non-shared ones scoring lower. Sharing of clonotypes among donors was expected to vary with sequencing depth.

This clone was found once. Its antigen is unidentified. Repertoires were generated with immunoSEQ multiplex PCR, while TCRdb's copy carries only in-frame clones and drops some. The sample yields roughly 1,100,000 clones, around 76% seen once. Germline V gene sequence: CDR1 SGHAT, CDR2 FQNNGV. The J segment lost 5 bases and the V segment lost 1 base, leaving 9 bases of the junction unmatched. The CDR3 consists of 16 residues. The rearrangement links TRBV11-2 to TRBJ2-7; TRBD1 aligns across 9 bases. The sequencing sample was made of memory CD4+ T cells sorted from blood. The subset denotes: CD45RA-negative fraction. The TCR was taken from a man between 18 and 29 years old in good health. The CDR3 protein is CASSLGPGQGRNEQYF. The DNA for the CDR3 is TGTGCCAGCAGCTTAGGCCCCGGACAGGGGCGGAACGAGCAGTACTTC. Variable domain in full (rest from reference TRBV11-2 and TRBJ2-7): EAGVAQSPRYKIIEKRQSVAFWCNPISGHATLYWYQQILGQGPKLLIQFQNNGVVDDSQLPKDRFSAERLKGVDSTLKIQPAKLEDSAVYLCASSLGPGQGRNEQYFGPGTRLTVT.